This T cell receptor beta chain originates from a study of T cells after yellow fever vaccination. At the level of the study: The fractions with low cell numbers were processed using SMART-Seq v4 Ultra Low Input. Study results and caveats: Weaker overall was a secondary response that nonetheless peaked faster, on day 5 versus 15.

5'RACE template switching produced TCR cDNA carrying a universal primer site and UMIs. TCRdb processed the 5' RACE reads anew with MiXCR; each CDR3 protein has one entry. The repertoire includes about 220,000 distinct CDR3 sequences, more than 3% of them detected once, and less than 3.5% sits in the top ten. This clonotype was observed many times. The antigen is undetermined. CDR1 is MNHEY and CDR2 is SVGEGT in the germline V gene. Trimming took 7 bases from V and 2 from J; bases not matched to a gene: 21. The CDR3 has 20 amino acids. V and J are TRBV6-2 or TRBV6-3 and TRBJ2-1, with 9 bases aligning to TRBD2. This TCR was sampled from a man aged 18 to 29 who received the YFV17D yellow fever vaccine. Sample: CD4+ T cells sorted from PBMCs, taken 10 days after the yellow fever booster vaccination. CDR3 in DNA: TGTGCCAGCACTCCTAACTACGCGGGGGGGAGGCTCGTGGCCTACAATGAGCAGTTCTTC. The encoded protein is CASTPNYAGGRLVAYNEQFF.